This TCR beta chain was recovered during a study of CD8+ T cells in alopecia areata. Across the whole study: Female C3H/HeJ mice aged roughly 7-11 weeks were given skin from C3H/HeJ graft donors, roughly 6-12 months old, that had spontaneous alopecia.

In this sample, this clone turned up a few times. Any gene name here is a mouse gene name. The read ends 4 residues early relative to the CDR3; the germline J gene fills the gap. Scientists pooled cutaneous lymph node cells and sorted them on CD4, CD8alpha, NKG2D, NKG2ACE and other markers. Sequencing used cDNA as its template, made by extracting RNA and reverse transcribing it. TCRdb's table, derived via immunoSEQ multiplex PCR, lists solely in-frame clones and lacks some. The repertoire has 15,000 to 20,000 clones, none seen only once; the ten largest take 31%. V lost 4 bases, J lost 3 bases, and 2 bases stayed unmatched. The CDR3 runs to 15 residues. Germline CDR1 and CDR2: NSQYPW and LRSPGD (reference sequence).

The rearrangement uses TRBV1 and TRBJ1-4; the match to TRBD1 covers 10 bases. This TCR derives from a C3H/HeJ mouse with alopecia areata. The strain's MHC: H2-k. The sequenced sample was CD8+ T cells sorted from a lymph node. The sequenced CDR3 bases are TGCACCTGCAGTGAGGGACAGGGGCCCAACGAA. Its translation is CTCSEGQGPNE. The entire CDR3 reads CTCSEGQGPNERLFF.